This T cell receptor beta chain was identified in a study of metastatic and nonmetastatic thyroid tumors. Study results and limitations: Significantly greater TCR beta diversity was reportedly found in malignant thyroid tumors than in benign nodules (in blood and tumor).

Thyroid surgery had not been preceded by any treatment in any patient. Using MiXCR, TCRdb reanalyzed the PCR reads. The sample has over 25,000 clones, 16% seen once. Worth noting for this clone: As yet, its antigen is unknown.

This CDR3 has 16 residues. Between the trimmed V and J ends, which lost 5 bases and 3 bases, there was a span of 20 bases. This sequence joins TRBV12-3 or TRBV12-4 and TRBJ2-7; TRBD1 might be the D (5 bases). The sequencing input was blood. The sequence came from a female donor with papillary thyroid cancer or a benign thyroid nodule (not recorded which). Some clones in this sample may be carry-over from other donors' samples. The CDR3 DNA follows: TGTGCCAGCAGTCCCAGTTTACAGGTGTCAAACTACGAGCAGTACTTC. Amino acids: CASSPSLQVSNYEQYF.